The rows below give T cell receptor beta chains drawn from one sample of a study of T cell responses to AZD1222 COVID-19 vaccine. The repertoire was sequenced with immunoSEQ multiplex PCR; TCRdb's copy has only in-frame clones and lacks some. The sample consists of around 130,000 clones, just under 95% of them appearing once. The sequences come from peripheral blood, collected on day 0 of AZD1222 vaccination. Every receptor here comes from an adult in good health. CDR3s leave out the opening cysteine and the closing phenylalanine or tryptophan. The D gene is left open where the match is weak. The listing skips clone size in some rows; elsewhere it reads once, few, many or a size class.

clone_size j_call v_call d_call cdr3_aa
. TRBJ1-5 TRBV28 TRBD1 ASSLPLTGGNQPQH
. TRBJ1-1 TRBV5-4 . ASTGGQNTEAF
. TRBJ1-2 TRBV4-1 . ASSQERWGYGYT
. TRBJ2-6 TRBV19 . ASSPSGANVLT
. TRBJ2-7 TRBV4-1 TRBD1 ASSQEIGTGSYEQY
. TRBJ2-4 TRBV11-1 . ASSRKGLAKNIQY
once TRBJ2-2 TRBV19 . ASTVGETDTGELF
. TRBJ1-1 TRBV18 . ASSPPEVQAWGTEAF
. TRBJ2-7 TRBV11-2 . ASSLDKYEQY
. TRBJ2-3 TRBV9 TRBD2 ASSWAGGGDTQY
. TRBJ2-5 TRBV28 TRBD2 ASSTTTAGGRETQY
. TRBJ1-2 TRBV10-3 TRBD1 AIRDRGAYGYT
. TRBJ2-5 TRBV7-6 TRBD2 ASSLVAAGVMETQY
. TRBJ2-7 TRBV2 TRBD2 ASQASGSRDEQY
. TRBJ2-1 TRBV7-9 . ASSPYYNEQF
. TRBJ1-2 TRBV6-5 . ASSTGSDYGYT